Presented here are 27 T cell receptor beta chains from one specimen sequenced in a study of CD8 T cells in Susac syndrome. Reverse transcription of 0.5 to 1 ug RNA was carried out with random hexamers. TCRdb used MiXCR to reprocess the immunoSEQ multiplex PCR reads, holding one entry per CDR3 protein. The sample lists some 47,000 distinct CDR3 sequences, around 92% occurring once. The sequenced sample was CD8+ T cells from PBMCs. These TCRs come from a human donor in good health.

V and J are TRBV14 and TRBJ1-1; 7 nucleotides line up with TRBD1. Germline-derived CDR1 and CDR2 are SGHDN and FVKESK. The CDR3 has 15 residues. V trimming: 7 bases; J trimming: 2 bases; junction bases outside the gene matches: 10. The DNA for the CDR3 is TGTGCCAGCACCCGCGGAGGGGGCAGAAACACTGAAGCTTTCTTT. This sequence encodes CASTRGGGRNTEAFF.

Here the CDR3 reads CASTRTSSYNEQFF. In DNA form, the CDR3 reads TGTGCCAGCACAAGGACCAGCTCCTACAATGAGCAGTTCTTC. The chain has TRBV11-2 and TRBJ2-1; no firm D call. V lost 7 bases and J 0 bases, leaving 10 bases between the germline ends. CDR1 and CDR2 (germline): SGHAT, FQNNGV. There are 14 residues in the CDR3.

V gene TRBV7-9 combines with J gene TRBJ1-1, with D uncertain. The V end lost 5 bases, the J end lost 0 bases, and 13 bases lay between the germline ends. CDR1 and CDR2 (germline): SEHNR, FQNEAQ (reference sequence). The CDR3 spans 15 residues. This CDR3 is CASSNPRDMNTEAFF. In DNA form, the CDR3 reads TGTGCCAGCAGCAACCCGAGAGACATGAACACTGAAGCTTTCTTT.

The chain couples TRBV5-6 to TRBJ2-4; 10 bases are shared with TRBD1. V was pared by 3 bases and J by 7 bases, with 1 base of the junction left unmatched. Germline-derived CDR1 and CDR2 are SGHDT and YYEEEE. The CDR3 extends over 13 amino acids. The CDR3 reads CASSWTGGNIQYF. For the CDR3, the DNA is TGTGCCAGCAGCTGGACAGGGGGGAACATTCAGTACTTC.

This chain joins TRBV12-3 or TRBV12-4 and TRBJ1-2, with D possibly being TRBD1 (6 bases). V was clipped by 3 bases and J by 5 bases, with 10 bases between them. The CDR3 has 13 residues. This CDR3 is CASSLGQGYGYTF. Written as DNA, the CDR3 is TGTGCCAGCAGTTTGGGGCAGGGGTATGGCTACACCTTC.

The chain is built from TRBV6-1 and TRBJ1-2; D remains unclear. V dropped 6 bases and J dropped 1 base, with 24 bases sitting between them. Germline values: CDR1 MNHNS, CDR2 SASEGT. The CDR3 is made up of 18 amino acids. The chain's CDR3 is CASSSYGIEQFFNYGYTF. CDR3 bases: TGTGCCAGCAGCAGTTATGGGATAGAGCAGTTCTTTAACTATGGCTACACCTTC.

The chain recombines TRBV4-2 with TRBJ2-6, with TRBD2 as a possible D gene (5 bases). The CDR3 is 16 residues long. Germline V gene lookup returns CDR1 LGHNA and CDR2 YNFKEQ. Trimming shortened V by 0 bases and J by 0 bases, and 6 bases separated the two germline ends. CDR3 nucleotide sequence: TGTGCCAGCAGCCAAGATGGGAGCTCTGGGGCCAACGTCCTGACTTTC. Translating it yields CASSQDGSSGANVLTF.

The rearrangement joins TRBV3-1 to TRBJ2-2; no definite D call. Trimming shortened V by 0 bases and J by 0 bases, and 14 bases separated the two germline ends. The CDR3 sequence is 18 residues long. Germline lookup yields CDR1 LGHDT and CDR2 YNNKEL (reference sequence). CDR3 sequence reads: CASSQEPGFYPNTGELFF. DNA of the CDR3: TGTGCCAGCAGCCAAGAACCGGGTTTTTACCCGAACACCGGGGAGCTGTTTTTT.

The V gene is TRBV2, the J gene TRBJ2-7, with D unresolved. The ends were cut back, 0 bases at V and 3 bases at J, with 6 bases in the middle. In germline, CDR1 is SNHLY, CDR2 FYNNEI. The CDR3 is 13 amino acids. CDR3 sequence: CASSEAVYYEQYF. DNA for the CDR3: TGTGCCAGCAGTGAAGCGGTATACTACGAGCAGTACTTC.

The chain links TRBV6-2 or TRBV6-3 to TRBJ2-7; 7 bases match TRBD1. Germline lookup yields CDR1 MNHEY and CDR2 SVGEGT. With 2 bases clipped from V and 0 bases from J, the junction kept 4 bases outside the gene matches. The CDR3 length is 15 residues. CDR3 sequence reads: CASSYRTGGSYEQYF. CDR3 DNA: TGTGCCAGCAGTTACCGGACAGGTGGCTCCTACGAGCAGTACTTC.

The rearrangement links TRBV20-1 to TRBJ2-1, with TRBD2 matching 9 bases. The CDR3 sequence is 18 residues long. Germline V lookup: CDR1 DFQATT, CDR2 SNEGSKA (reference sequence). The trim removed 5 bases at V and 0 bases at J, leaving 14 bases unmatched. Here the CDR3 DNA reads TGCAGTGCTCTAGCCTCTGTCCTAGCGGGGCCCTCCTACAATGAGCAGTTCTTC. It is translated as CSALASVLAGPSYNEQFF.

The rearrangement uses TRBV6-6 and TRBJ2-3; D is perhaps TRBD1 (6 bases). Germline CDR1 MNHNY, CDR2 SVGAGI (reference sequence). The CDR3 runs 15 residues. V was trimmed by 0 bases and J by 3 bases, leaving 10 bases between them. In nucleotides, the CDR3 is TGTGCCAGCAGTTACTCGGCAGGGGTTACAGATACGCAGTATTTT. Protein product: CASSYSAGVTDTQYF.

The rearrangement joins TRBV20-1 to TRBJ2-7; D gene unclear. Germline V gene sequence: CDR1 DFQATT, CDR2 SNEGSKA (reference sequence). Trimming shortened V by 1 base and J by 0 bases, and 4 bases separated the two germline ends. The CDR3 spans 12 residues. CDR3 sequence reads: CSARADSYEQYF. CDR3 nucleotide sequence: TGCAGTGCTAGAGCCGACTCCTACGAGCAGTACTTC.

V usage is TRBV20-1 and J usage is TRBJ1-2; the D is unclear. In germline, CDR1 is DFQATT, CDR2 SNEGSKA (reference sequence). The length of the CDR3 is 15 residues. Between the trimmed V and J ends, which lost 3 bases and 0 bases, there was a span of 14 bases. CDR3 loop: CSASSGGYTNYGYTF. The CDR3 nucleotides are TGCAGTGCTAGTTCAGGCGGGTATACTAACTATGGCTACACCTTC.

The rearrangement joins TRBV12-5 to TRBJ1-5; 7 bases fit TRBD1. In germline, CDR1 is LGHNT, CDR2 FRNRAP. The CDR3 sequence is 15 residues long. V lost 0 bases, J lost 3 bases, and 2 bases stayed unmatched. The CDR3 sequence is CASGLVDRDNQPQHF. CDR3 DNA: TGTGCTAGTGGTTTGGTAGACAGGGACAATCAGCCCCAGCATTTT.

V and J are TRBV20-1 and TRBJ2-1; 14 bases align to TRBD2. This CDR3 region has 17 residues. Germline CDR1 is DFQATT and CDR2 is SNEGSKA (reference sequence). The J segment lost 10 bases and the V segment lost 1 base, leaving 12 bases of the junction unmatched. The CDR3 here is CSARAVPGLAGDGEQFF. As DNA, the CDR3 is TGCAGTGCTAGAGCCGTACCGGGACTAGCGGGAGACGGGGAGCAGTTCTTC.

This sequence joins TRBV20-1 and TRBJ2-7, with 10 bases identical to TRBD2. CDR1 is DFQATT, CDR2 SNEGSKA, per germline (reference sequence). V was pared by 2 bases and J by 3 bases, with 4 bases of the junction left unmatched. This CDR3 has 14 amino acids. The CDR3 here is CSARRSSGSYEQYF. CDR3 DNA: TGCAGTGCTAGAAGGTCTAGCGGGAGCTACGAGCAGTACTTC.

This rearrangement joins TRBV20-1 to TRBJ2-1; D is unclear. The CDR3 consists of 13 residues. Germline V gene lookup returns CDR1 DFQATT and CDR2 SNEGSKA (reference sequence). V was cut by 1 base and J by 3 bases, with 7 bases left in between. In nucleotides, the CDR3 is TGCAGTGCTAGAGGGAAAGACTACAATGAGCAGTTCTTC. Translated: CSARGKDYNEQFF.

The V and J genes are TRBV27 and TRBJ1-1; D might be TRBD1 (6 bases). The CDR3 runs 14 residues. Per germline, CDR1 MNHEY and CDR2 SMNVEV (reference sequence). Trimming pared 3 bases from V and 1 base from J, leaving 9 bases between. This chain's CDR3 is CASSLGTSNTEAFF. In nucleotides, the CDR3 is TGTGCCAGCAGTTTGGGGACATCGAACACTGAAGCTTTCTTT.

The chain is built from TRBV5-5 and TRBJ2-2, with 9 bases matching TRBD2. CDR3 length equals 19 residues. The germline gives CDR1 SGHKS, CDR2 YYEKEE (reference sequence). V shed 0 bases and J 3 bases; nucleotides not matched to a gene: 12. Here the CDR3 reads CASSLALAGLGDHTGELFF. The CDR3 DNA follows: TGTGCCAGCAGCTTGGCACTAGCGGGTCTGGGGGACCACACCGGGGAGCTGTTTTTT.

This chain uses TRBV14 with TRBJ2-1, with a weak D call TRBD2 (5 bases). This CDR3 contains 14 residues. V lost 1 base, J lost 9 bases, and 13 bases lay in between. Germline values: CDR1 SGHDN, CDR2 FVKESK. The CDR3 region has the DNA TGTGCCAGCAGCCAAGCGGGATTGATGATTGAGCAGTTCTTC. Its protein product is CASSQAGLMIEQFF.

This chain links TRBV5-1 with TRBJ2-3, with 11 bases fitting TRBD2. Germline V gene lookup returns CDR1 SGHRS and CDR2 YFSETQ. The V gene end was trimmed by 4 bases and the J gene end by 0 bases; junction bases not matched to a gene: 4. The CDR3 spans 16 residues. DNA for the CDR3: TGCGCCAGCAGCGGCGGACTAGCGGGTAGCACAGATACGCAGTATTTT. It specifies CASSGGLAGSTDTQYF.

This clonotype was recorded only once. The V call is TRBV10-3, the J call TRBJ2-3, with 10 bases fitting TRBD2. The germline V gene encodes CDR1 ENHRY and CDR2 SYGVKD. Germline trimming cut 8 bases from V and 5 bases from J; bases unmatched to any gene: 16. The CDR3 runs 17 residues. The CDR3 loop reads CAIAHSEREGLVDTQYF. CDR3 nucleotides: TGTGCCATCGCCCATTCGGAGCGGGAGGGCTTGGTAGATACGCAGTATTTT.

The chain has TRBV19 and TRBJ1-5; possible D gene TRBD1, 5 bases. In germline, CDR1 is LNHDA, CDR2 SQIVND (reference sequence). The CDR3 is made up of 14 amino acids. The V and J ends lost 3 bases and 5 bases respectively, with 11 bases between them. The CDR3 DNA sequence: TGTGCCAGTAGTATTGCAGGGAACGATCAGCCCCAGCATTTT. This sequence encodes CASSIAGNDQPQHF.

In this sample, this clonotype turned up once. J is TRBJ2-1 and V is TRBV9; TRBD2 matches at 10 bases. CDR3 length: 15 residues. V dropped 4 bases and J dropped 2; count of bases not matched to a gene: 3. Germline CDR1 and CDR2: SGDLS and YYNGEE. CDR3: CASSLAGGTYNEQFF. The CDR3 nucleotides read TGTGCCAGCAGCTTAGCGGGAGGCACCTACAATGAGCAGTTCTTC.

This rearrangement joins TRBV7-2 to TRBJ2-5; no clear D gene. Germline V CDR1 and CDR2: SGHTA, FQGNSA. Trimming left V 2 bases short and J 5 bases short, with 9 bases between. The CDR3 covers 13 residues. The CDR3 loop reads CASSLHSEETQYF. DNA of the CDR3: TGTGCCAGCAGCTTACATTCCGAGGAGACCCAGTACTTC.

The gene calls are TRBV19 and TRBJ1-1; 8 bases are a match to TRBD1. Germline V gives CDR1 LNHDA, CDR2 SQIVND (reference sequence). This CDR3 contains 14 residues. The junction had 5 bases not matched to a gene; V was cut back by 7 bases and J by 1 base. The CDR3 coding sequence is TGTGCCAGTAATTTTGGACAGGGGAACACTGAAGCTTTCTTT. It is translated as CASNFGQGNTEAFF.